The 18 T cell receptor beta chains below all came from one sample that was sequenced in a study of shared clonotypes between healthy human individuals. Assay used: immunoSEQ multiplex PCR; TCRdb lists only in-frame clones, some missing. Of about 960,000 clones listed, approximately 76% were seen once; the top ten hold about 1.5%. The sequenced material came from memory CD4+ T cells sorted from blood. Indicated subset: CD45RA-negative fraction. The receptors originated from a man aged 18 to 35 in good health.

This rearrangement joins TRBV13 to TRBJ2-7; D is uncertain. The V end was cut by 8 bases, the J end by 3 bases, with 8 bases between. Germline lookup yields CDR1 PRHDT and CDR2 FYEKMQ (reference sequence). This CDR3 has 11 residues. The CDR3 protein is CASRSDYEQYF. CDR3 bases: TGTGCCAGCCGATCAGACTACGAGCAGTACTTC.

The chain combines TRBV7-3 with TRBJ2-5, with D possibly called TRBD1 or TRBD2 (5 bases each). Germline-derived CDR1 and CDR2 are SGHTA and FQGTGA. Deletions cut 5 bases from V and 3 bases from J, with 10 bases between. This CDR3 comprises 13 residues. CDR3 residues: CASSPSREETQYF. The CDR3 DNA reads as TGTGCCAGCAGCCCTAGCAGGGAAGAGACCCAGTACTTC.

J is TRBJ1-5 and V is TRBV28; possibly TRBD1 for D (5 bases). This CDR3 spans 18 amino acids. V lost 5 bases, J lost 7 bases, and 27 bases lay in between. Germline V CDR1 and CDR2: MDHEN, SYDVKM. This CDR3 reads CASSPPGGFGAYGQPQHF. As DNA, the CDR3 is TGTGCCAGCAGTCCCCCCGGGGGTTTTGGGGCTTATGGACAGCCCCAGCATTTT.

The chain combines TRBV29-1 with TRBJ2-3; 7 nucleotides line up with TRBD1. The CDR3 totals 13 residues. Germline V CDR1 and CDR2: SQVTM, ANQGSEA. The junction had 4 bases not matched to a gene; V was cut back by 3 bases and J by 4 bases. CDR3 nucleotides: TGCAGCGTTGATGAGCAGGGGGCAGATACGCAGTATTTT. The encoded protein is CSVDEQGADTQYF.

The CDR3 here is CASSQDDLYEQYF. CDR3 DNA: TGCGCCAGCAGCCAAGACGATCTTTACGAGCAGTACTTC. This chain joins TRBV4-1 and TRBJ2-7; no clear D gene. Trimming shortened V by 0 bases and J by 4 bases, and 7 bases separated the two germline ends. The CDR3 runs 13 residues. Looked up from germline, CDR1 is MGHRA and CDR2 is YSYEKL.

This clone appeared a single time. The rearrangement uses TRBV28 and TRBJ2-3, with D tentatively TRBD1 (6 bases). The CDR3 runs to 14 residues. V lost 2 bases and J 2 bases, leaving 8 bases between the germline ends. The germline CDR1 and CDR2 sequences are MDHEN and SYDVKM. The CDR3 DNA follows: TGTGCCAGCAGTTTAAGGGGGACCACAGATACGCAGTATTTT. Translation gives CASSLRGTTDTQYF.

This clone showed up just a few times. J is TRBJ1-2 and V is TRBV28; TRBD1 aligns across 7 bases. V was pared by 3 bases and J by 4 bases, with 2 bases of the junction left unmatched. In germline, CDR1 is MDHEN, CDR2 SYDVKM. This CDR3 has 13 amino acids. This CDR3 reads CASSLDRLYGYTF. In nucleotides, the CDR3 is TGTGCCAGCAGTTTGGACAGGCTCTATGGCTACACCTTC.

The chain carries TRBV28 and TRBJ1-1, with 7 bases matching TRBD1. V shed 5 bases and J 5 bases; nucleotides not matched to a gene: 5. The CDR3 has 13 residues. Germline loops: CDR1 MDHEN, CDR2 SYDVKM. The DNA of the CDR3 is TGTGCCAGCAGTCCGACAGGGCGGACTGAAGCTTTCTTT. Its translation: CASSPTGRTEAFF.

The chain links TRBV7-2 to TRBJ2-2; 9 nucleotides agree with TRBD2. With 2 bases clipped from V and 6 bases from J, the junction kept 7 bases outside the gene matches. Germline V gene sequence: CDR1 SGHTA, CDR2 FQGNSA. The CDR3 is 16 residues long. CDR3 nucleotide sequence: TGTGCCAGCAGCTTAAGGTTCCTAGCGGGATCCGGGGAGCTGTTTTTT. Its protein is CASSLRFLAGSGELFF.

The table lists this clone with a count of one. The rearrangement joins TRBV11-3 to TRBJ2-5; D perhaps matches TRBD1 (5 bases). This CDR3 is 16 amino acids long. CDR1 and CDR2 from the germline V gene are SGHNT and YENEEA. Trimming removed 1 base at V and 3 bases at J, with 15 bases between. In nucleotides, the CDR3 is TGTGCCAGCAGCTTAGGGGTCCAGGGTGAGGAAGAGACCCAGTACTTC. This encodes CASSLGVQGEEETQYF.

This clone was counted a few times. The chain carries TRBV29-1 and TRBJ2-1, with D unclear. The CDR3 has 12 residues. V gave up 5 bases and J gave up 6 bases, with 11 bases separating them. Germline lookup yields CDR1 SQVTM and CDR2 ANQGSEA. The CDR3 is CSVRARINEQFF. In DNA, the CDR3 is TGCAGCGTTAGGGCTCGAATCAATGAGCAGTTCTTC.

This clone appeared a single time. The chain couples TRBV18 to TRBJ2-5; 8 bases are shared with TRBD1. Germline V lookup: CDR1 KGHSH, CDR2 LQKENI. After removal of 3 bases from V and 5 bases from J, the junction contained 8 bases not matched to a gene. The CDR3 sequence is 15 residues long. CDR3 protein: CASSPSGGQPETQYF. In nucleotides, the CDR3 is TGTGCCAGCTCACCGTCAGGGGGCCAACCTGAGACCCAGTACTTC.

The chain carries TRBV4-2 and TRBJ2-5; 9 nucleotides match TRBD2. V shed 0 bases, J shed 5 bases, and the junction held 13 bases outside the gene matches. This CDR3 has 18 amino acids. The germline gives CDR1 LGHNA, CDR2 YNFKEQ. The CDR3, as DNA: TGTGCCAGCAGCCAAGATTCGCGTCTGGCGGGAGGGAGTGAGACCCAGTACTTC. Protein: CASSQDSRLAGGSETQYF.

The J gene is TRBJ2-7, the V gene TRBV21-1; TRBD1 was called by the table and not checked on the DNA. TRBV21-1 is tagged as a pseudogene. The length of the CDR3 is 17 residues. The CDR3 region is CASSKAKGTGGQYEQYF. CDR3 nucleotide sequence: TGTGCCAGCAGCAAAGCCAAGGGGACAGGGGGCCAATACGAGCAGTACTTC.

In its sample, this clone was seen many times. This chain uses TRBV7-2 with TRBJ2-3; 8 bases align to TRBD2. The CDR3 covers 17 residues. CDR1 and CDR2 from the germline V gene are SGHTA and FQGNSA. V dropped 1 base and J dropped 4; count of bases not matched to a gene: 10. The CDR3 loop is CASSLEAAGGAADTQYF. The CDR3 nucleotides read TGTGCCAGCAGCTTAGAGGCGGCGGGAGGTGCTGCAGATACGCAGTATTTT.

The chain joins TRBV14 to TRBJ1-2, with 9 nucleotides matching TRBD1. The germline CDR1 and CDR2 sequences are SGHDN and FVKESK. J lost 2 bases, V lost 1 base, and 2 bases had no gene match. This CDR3 is 15 amino acids long. CDR3 region: CASSQAGTGNYGYTF. CDR3 in DNA: TGTGCCAGCAGCCAAGCCGGGACAGGGAACTATGGCTACACCTTC.

The rearrangement links TRBV9 to TRBJ2-1; a possible D gene is TRBD1 (5 bases). V was clipped by 7 bases and J by 5 bases, with 19 bases between them. CDR3 size: 15 residues. Germline lookup yields CDR1 SGDLS and CDR2 YYNGEE. CDR3 residues: CASAPGRAAHNEQFF. For the CDR3, the DNA is TGTGCCAGCGCCCCTGGCAGGGCAGCCCACAATGAGCAGTTCTTC.

The chain couples TRBV25-1 to TRBJ1-2, with D hard to call. CDR3 size: 14 residues. From germline, CDR1 is MGHDK and CDR2 SYGVNS. Trimming cost V 1 base and J 4 bases, with 10 bases left between them. The CDR3 sequence: CASSESGGIYGYTF. CDR3 nucleotides: TGTGCCAGCAGTGAATCTGGCGGAATCTATGGCTACACCTTC.